Sequencing of this T cell receptor (beta chain) was carried out in a study of cytomegalovirus exposure and HLA in healthy donors. Study observations and caveats: Reportedly, cytomegalovirus status was diagnosed with high sensitivity and specificity. TCR beta chains numbering about 160 were designated cytomegalovirus-associated.

The table came from immunoSEQ multiplex PCR; TCRdb's copy has only in-frame clones and leaves some out. The profile shows about 95,000 clones, 75% to 90% of them singletons. Germline assignment: CDR1 SGHRS and CDR2 YFSETQ. V lost 5 bases and J lost 4, with 12 bases in between. The length of the CDR3 is 13 residues. With regard to this clone: No antigen is known for it. Other DNA sequences in the sample encode the same CDR3.

This sequence was found in a man aged 18 to 29 in good health and CMV-seropositive. Sequences were obtained from PBMCs. This chain links TRBV5-1 with TRBJ1-1; the D gene is possibly TRBD1 (5 bases). DNA for the CDR3: TGCGCCAGCAGTCTGGGAAGGGGCACTGAAGCTTTCTTT. This codes for CASSLGRGTEAFF.